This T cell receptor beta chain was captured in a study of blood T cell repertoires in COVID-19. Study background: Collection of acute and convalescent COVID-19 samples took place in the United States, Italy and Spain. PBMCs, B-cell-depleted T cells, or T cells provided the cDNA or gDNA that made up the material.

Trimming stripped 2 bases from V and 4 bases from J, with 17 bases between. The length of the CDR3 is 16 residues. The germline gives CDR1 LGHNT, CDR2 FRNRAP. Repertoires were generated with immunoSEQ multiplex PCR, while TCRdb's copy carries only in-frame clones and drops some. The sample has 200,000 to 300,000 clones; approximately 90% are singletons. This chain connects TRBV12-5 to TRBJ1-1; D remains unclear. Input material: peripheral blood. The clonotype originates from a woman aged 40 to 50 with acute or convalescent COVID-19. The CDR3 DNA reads TGTGCTAGTGGTTTGACTCTGGGAGTTTGGGGCACTGAAGCTTTCTTT. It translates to CASGLTLGVWGTEAFF.